Listed below are T cell receptor beta chains from one sample, sequenced in a study of blood T cells in healthy people across ages. TCRdb itself ran the 5' RACE reads through MiXCR, one entry per CDR3 protein. The sample records 800,000 or so distinct CDR3 sequences, about 42% being singletons. The sequenced sample consisted of blood. Receptors originate from an elderly man in good health. CDR3s include the opening cysteine and the closing phenylalanine or tryptophan. The order of the fields is D gene, clone size, V gene, J gene, CDR3 DNA, CDR3 protein. D genes are given only for firm matches. Some rows have no size entry. The others give once, few or many, or a class for an expanded clone.

d_gene: NA; abundance: NA; v_gene: TRBV5-1; j_gene: TRBJ2-1; CDR3nt: TGCGCCAGCAGCTTGTCTCTAGCTAGGGGTGAGCAGTTCTTC; CDR3aa: CASSLSLARGEQFF
d_gene: TRBD2; abundance: NA; v_gene: TRBV7-2; j_gene: TRBJ2-1; CDR3nt: TGTGCCAGCAGCCGTGTCGCTAGCGGGGGTTACAATGAGCAGTTCTTC; CDR3aa: CASSRVASGGYNEQFF
d_gene: TRBD2; abundance: NA; v_gene: TRBV20-1; j_gene: TRBJ2-7; CDR3nt: TGCAGTGCTAGACCCCTAGCGGGGGATCGCTACGAGCAGTACTTC; CDR3aa: CSARPLAGDRYEQYF
d_gene: NA; abundance: few; v_gene: TRBV7-9; j_gene: TRBJ2-1; CDR3nt: TGTGCCAGCAGCATTAGGCGGGTTGAGCAGTTCTTC; CDR3aa: CASSIRRVEQFF
d_gene: TRBD2; abundance: few; v_gene: TRBV20-1; j_gene: TRBJ2-3; CDR3nt: TGCAGTGCCGAACCTCGGACTAGCGGGAGTGGGGCAGATACGCAGTATTTT; CDR3aa: CSAEPRTSGSGADTQYF
d_gene: TRBD1; abundance: few; v_gene: TRBV29-1; j_gene: TRBJ1-2; CDR3nt: TGCAGCGGTGGACAGGGGGCGTGTGGCTACACCTTC; CDR3aa: CSGGQGACGYTF
d_gene: NA; abundance: NA; v_gene: TRBV27; j_gene: TRBJ2-3; CDR3nt: TGTGCCAGCAGTTTGAGCCCGGGGGGCCACGCAGATACGCAGTATTTT; CDR3aa: CASSLSPGGHADTQYF
d_gene: TRBD2; abundance: NA; v_gene: TRBV7-2; j_gene: TRBJ2-7; CDR3nt: TGTGCCAGCAGCTCAGCGGGACCGTCCTACAATGAGCAGTACTTC; CDR3aa: CASSSAGPSYNEQYF
d_gene: NA; abundance: many; v_gene: TRBV30; j_gene: TRBJ1-4; CDR3nt: TGTGCCTGGAAGTTGCCAGGCAGTCATGGGAAACTGTTTTTT; CDR3aa: CAWKLPGSHGKLFF
d_gene: TRBD1; abundance: NA; v_gene: TRBV13; j_gene: TRBJ2-1; CDR3nt: TGTGCCAGCAGCTCGGGACAGACTAATGAGCAGTTCTTC; CDR3aa: CASSSGQTNEQFF
d_gene: TRBD2; abundance: NA; v_gene: TRBV6-1; j_gene: TRBJ2-3; CDR3nt: TGTGCCAGCAATGAAGGAAGCGGGGCAACCGCAGATACGCAGTATTTT; CDR3aa: CASNEGSGATADTQYF
d_gene: NA; abundance: NA; v_gene: TRBV9; j_gene: TRBJ2-1; CDR3nt: TGTGCCAGCAGCGACTCACGGACGTCCCGCTCCTACAATGAGCAGTTCTTC; CDR3aa: CASSDSRTSRSYNEQFF
d_gene: TRBD1; abundance: once; v_gene: TRBV6-5; j_gene: TRBJ1-5; CDR3nt: TGTGCCAGCCGGCCCGGGACAGGGAAGGGCAATCAGCCCCAGCATTTT; CDR3aa: CASRPGTGKGNQPQHF
d_gene: NA; abundance: NA; v_gene: TRBV29-1; j_gene: TRBJ2-1; CDR3nt: TGCAGCGTTGTCAGTTCTCGAGGGGAATTGAGGCAGTTCTTC; CDR3aa: CSVVSSRGELRQFF
d_gene: NA; abundance: NA; v_gene: TRBV25-1; j_gene: TRBJ1-1; CDR3nt: TGTGCCAGCAGTGGCCGGGACCTCCGTGGTGGTTTCTTT; CDR3aa: CASSGRDLRGGFF
d_gene: TRBD1; abundance: few; v_gene: TRBV2; j_gene: TRBJ2-5; CDR3nt: TGTGCCAGCGAGACAGGGATTTTAAGAGAGACCCAGTACTTC; CDR3aa: CASETGILRETQYF
d_gene: TRBD2; abundance: few; v_gene: TRBV28; j_gene: TRBJ2-3; CDR3nt: TGTGCCAGCAGCCCACTAGCGGGAGGTCGAGATACGCAGTATTTT; CDR3aa: CASSPLAGGRDTQYF
d_gene: TRBD2; abundance: few; v_gene: TRBV5-4; j_gene: TRBJ2-7; CDR3nt: TGTGCCAGCAGCTTGGGTAGTCTAGCGGTTTTCTCCTACGAGCAGTACTTC; CDR3aa: CASSLGSLAVFSYEQYF
d_gene: NA; abundance: few; v_gene: TRBV2; j_gene: TRBJ1-2; CDR3nt: TGTGCCAGCAGTGAAGGGACAAAAAACTATGGCTACACCTTC; CDR3aa: CASSEGTKNYGYTF
d_gene: NA; abundance: NA; v_gene: TRBV28; j_gene: TRBJ2-7; CDR3nt: TGTGCCAGCAGTTTAGGAGGGATCTACTACGAGCAGTACTTC; CDR3aa: CASSLGGIYYEQYF
d_gene: NA; abundance: NA; v_gene: TRBV15; j_gene: TRBJ2-7; CDR3nt: TGTGCCACCAGCTATTACAATGAGCAGTACTTC; CDR3aa: CATSYYNEQYF
d_gene: TRBD2; abundance: NA; v_gene: TRBV7-2; j_gene: TRBJ2-7; CDR3nt: TGTGCCAGCAGCCCCGGGACTAGTTCCCACGAGCAGTACTTC; CDR3aa: CASSPGTSSHEQYF
d_gene: NA; abundance: NA; v_gene: TRBV9; j_gene: TRBJ2-3; CDR3nt: TGTGCCAGCAGCGTGTCAGTCACAGATACGCAGTATTTT; CDR3aa: CASSVSVTDTQYF
d_gene: NA; abundance: NA; v_gene: TRBV10-3; j_gene: TRBJ1-5; CDR3nt: TGTGCCATCAGTGGGGACACGAATCAGCCCCAGCATTTT; CDR3aa: CAISGDTNQPQHF
d_gene: TRBD2; abundance: many; v_gene: TRBV20-1; j_gene: TRBJ2-1; CDR3nt: TGCAGTGCTAGAGATGGGCTAGCGGGAGCTCATGAGCAGTTCTTC; CDR3aa: CSARDGLAGAHEQFF
d_gene: TRBD1; abundance: NA; v_gene: TRBV10-3; j_gene: TRBJ2-5; CDR3nt: TGTGCCACGCGGGACAGGGGTGAGACCCAGTACTTC; CDR3aa: CATRDRGETQYF
d_gene: TRBD2; abundance: NA; v_gene: TRBV7-2; j_gene: TRBJ2-1; CDR3nt: TGTGCCAGCAGCTTAGATCTTAGGGGACTAGCGACTTACAATGAGCAGTTCTTC; CDR3aa: CASSLDLRGLATYNEQFF
d_gene: NA; abundance: few; v_gene: TRBV4-3; j_gene: TRBJ1-1; CDR3nt: TGCGCCAGCAGCCAGGGGATTTTGAACACTGAAGCTTTCTTT; CDR3aa: CASSQGILNTEAFF
d_gene: TRBD1; abundance: few; v_gene: TRBV20-1; j_gene: TRBJ1-2; CDR3nt: TGCAGTGCTAGGAGACAGGGAGACTACACCTTC; CDR3aa: CSARRQGDYTF
d_gene: TRBD1; abundance: many; v_gene: TRBV5-1; j_gene: TRBJ2-5; CDR3nt: TGTGCCAGCAGTTTACAGGGGTCCCAAGAGACCCAGTACTTC; CDR3aa: CASSLQGSQETQYF
d_gene: NA; abundance: NA; v_gene: TRBV29-1; j_gene: TRBJ2-1; CDR3nt: TGCAGCGTTGAAAGGCCGCTAGCTTCTAACAATGAGCAGTTCTTC; CDR3aa: CSVERPLASNNEQFF
d_gene: TRBD1; abundance: few; v_gene: TRBV15; j_gene: TRBJ2-5; CDR3nt: TGTGCCACCAGCCGAAGTCGGGACAGGGATGAGACCCAGTACTTC; CDR3aa: CATSRSRDRDETQYF
d_gene: TRBD2; abundance: few; v_gene: TRBV7-2; j_gene: TRBJ2-5; CDR3nt: TGTGCCAGCAGCTTAGCGCTAGCGGGAGAACAAGAGACCCAGTACTTC; CDR3aa: CASSLALAGEQETQYF
d_gene: TRBD1; abundance: NA; v_gene: TRBV25-1; j_gene: TRBJ2-3; CDR3nt: TGTGCCAGCAGTGGACAGGGGTCCCTCTTCAGCACAGATACGCAGTATTTT; CDR3aa: CASSGQGSLFSTDTQYF
d_gene: NA; abundance: few; v_gene: TRBV12-3/TRBV12-4; j_gene: TRBJ1-1; CDR3nt: TGTGCCAGCAGTTTTGGTCGACCCTACACTGAAGCTTTCTTT; CDR3aa: CASSFGRPYTEAFF
d_gene: NA; abundance: few; v_gene: TRBV20-1; j_gene: TRBJ1-4; CDR3nt: TGCAGTGCTAGGCACCCTCGGGATGAAAAACTGTTTTTT; CDR3aa: CSARHPRDEKLFF
d_gene: TRBD1; abundance: NA; v_gene: TRBV7-2; j_gene: TRBJ1-1; CDR3nt: TGTGCCAGCAGCAAGACAGGGGTTCGGGACACTGAAGCTTTCTTT; CDR3aa: CASSKTGVRDTEAFF
d_gene: TRBD1; abundance: NA; v_gene: TRBV10-3; j_gene: TRBJ1-6; CDR3nt: TGTGCCATCAGGCCGGGACAGAATAATTCACCCCTCCACTTT; CDR3aa: CAIRPGQNNSPLHF
d_gene: TRBD1; abundance: NA; v_gene: TRBV29-1; j_gene: TRBJ2-5; CDR3nt: TGCAGCCTTCAAAGGGACAGGTGGAGTGAGCAGTACTTC; CDR3aa: CSLQRDRWSEQYF
d_gene: NA; abundance: NA; v_gene: TRBV12-3/TRBV12-4; j_gene: TRBJ2-7; CDR3nt: TGCGCCAGCAGTGCCCAGATTGGCTACGAGCAGTACTTC; CDR3aa: CASSAQIGYEQYF
d_gene: NA; abundance: NA; v_gene: TRBV4-1; j_gene: TRBJ1-1; CDR3nt: TGCGCCAGCAGCCAGCTACCGGGCCTCCCACGGGCTTTCTTT; CDR3aa: CASSQLPGLPRAFF